Presented here are 22 T cell receptor beta chains from one specimen sequenced in a study of immune characterization of retroperitoneal liposarcoma (dated by TCRdb to about 2019). The library relied on PCR. Reads for this sample came from a NextSeq 500. In TCRdb, the public reads were trimmed at Q25 with fastp and aligned with MiXCR, with productive beta chains retained. Rows merge per CDR3 protein into single entries with the most common DNA and genes. This sample lists about 10,000 distinct CDR3 sequences; roughly 35% were detected once. The ten largest clones add up to roughly a quarter of the sample. Sample: tumor tissue. The source is a male donor with retroperitoneal liposarcoma.

This clonotype was picked up many times. The chain recombines TRBV7-6 with TRBJ2-1; a possible D gene is TRBD2 (5 bases). Judging by the DNA end, TRBJ2-7 fits better; the J call may be wrong. CDR1 and CDR2 (germline): SGHVS, FNYEAQ. This CDR3 is 14 amino acids long. For the CDR3, the DNA is TGTGCCAGCAGCTTAGGGACTGAAACCTACGAGCAGTACTTC. This gives the protein CASSLGTETYEQYF.

The rearrangement joins TRBV6-2 or TRBV6-3 to TRBJ1-2; D ambiguous. Germline V gene lookup returns CDR1 MNHEY and CDR2 SVGEGT. V lost 0 bases to trimming and J lost 2 bases, with 16 bases between them. CDR3 length equals 17 residues. The CDR3 here is CASSYSIVSSRNYGYTF. CDR3 coding DNA: TGTGCCAGCAGTTACTCGATAGTATCTTCCAGGAACTATGGCTACACCTTC.

For this clonotype: One junction end does not reproduce the germline sequence, and a read error may be involved. The CDR3 loop reads CANSRRGPWETQFF. The DNA for the CDR3 is TGTGCCAACAGCAGAAGGGGGCCTTGGGAGACCCAGTTCTTC. V gene TRBV11-1 combines with J gene TRBJ2-1, with 7 positions matching TRBD1. This CDR3 has 14 amino acids. Germline-derived CDR1 and CDR2 are SGHAT and FQDESV (reference sequence). Together with reference TRBV11-1 and TRBJ2-1, the CDR3 gives the full variable domain: EAEVAQSPRYKITEKSQAVAFWCDPISGHATLYWYRQILGQGPELLVQFQDESVVDDSQLPKDRFSAERLKGVDSTLKIQPAELGDSAMYLCANSRRGPWETQFFGPGTRLTVL.

V and J are TRBV27 and TRBJ2-5, with TRBD2 identical over 8 bases. After removal of 5 bases from V and 4 bases from J, the junction contained 9 bases not matched to a gene. CDR1 and CDR2 (germline): MNHEY, SMNVEV (reference sequence). CDR3 length: 15 amino acids. The CDR3 loop is CASSGPGLVRETQYF. The CDR3 DNA reads TGTGCCAGCAGTGGACCGGGACTAGTTAGAGAGACCCAGTACTTC.

This rearrangement joins TRBV4-1 to TRBJ2-1; TRBD1 might be the D (6 bases). Germline assignment: CDR1 MGHRA and CDR2 YSYEKL. CDR3 length: 13 amino acids. Trimming shortened V by 4 bases and J by 10 bases, and 14 bases separated the two germline ends. In DNA, the CDR3 is TGCGCCAGCAGCCCTACAGGGCCGTACGAGCAGTTCTTC. Amino acids: CASSPTGPYEQFF.

This clonotype was counted a few times. The V and J genes are TRBV10-2 and TRBJ2-5; 9 nucleotides match TRBD1. The DNA end lines up better with TRBJ2-7; the J call may be wrong. Germline V CDR1 and CDR2: WSHSY, SAAADI. CDR3 length equals 14 residues. Here the CDR3 reads CASSGKGQGYEQYF. The CDR3 DNA reads TGCGCCAGCAGTGGTAAGGGACAGGGATACGAGCAGTACTTC.

This clonotype was detected many times. This chain connects TRBV4-1 to TRBJ2-3; a weak D match, TRBD1 (5 bases). There are 14 residues in the CDR3. The germline V gene has CDR1 MGHRA and CDR2 YSYEKL. Trimming took 4 bases from V and 6 from J, leaving 14 bases between them. In nucleotides, the CDR3 is TGCGCCAGCAGCCGGGGCGGCCCTAGGGATACGCAGTATTTT. This codes for CASSRGGPRDTQYF.

The J gene is TRBJ2-5, the V gene TRBV6-1, with TRBD2 identical over 10 bases. CDR3 length equals 15 residues. Trimming cost V 1 base and J 11 bases; bases outside gene matches: 10. Germline CDR1 and CDR2: MNHNS and SASEGT. CDR3 protein: CASSEGLAGANEQYF. CDR3 DNA: TGTGCCAGCAGTGAAGGACTAGCGGGCGCCAATGAGCAGTACTTC.

This clonotype was picked up many times. The rearrangement links TRBV12-3 or TRBV12-4 to TRBJ2-3; D remains unclear. The V end lost 6 bases, the J end lost 6 bases, and 10 bases lay between the germline ends. The CDR3 runs to 12 residues. The CDR3 protein is CASSRMGDTQYF. For the CDR3, the DNA is TGTGCCAGCAGCCGGATGGGGGATACGCAGTATTTT.

A few counts support this clonotype. The rearrangement joins TRBV7-2 to TRBJ2-2; 9 nucleotides agree with TRBD2. V dropped 3 bases and J dropped 1; count of bases not matched to a gene: 6. The CDR3 is 17 residues long. Germline assignment: CDR1 SGHTA and CDR2 FQGNSA. The CDR3 DNA reads as TGTGCCAGCAGCTTGGCGCTAGCGGGACTGAACACCGGGGAGCTGTTTTTT. Translating gives CASSLALAGLNTGELFF.

The chain links TRBV7-9 to TRBJ1-2; TRBD1 aligns across 7 bases. J lost 0 bases, V lost 5 bases, and 15 bases had no gene match. The CDR3 is 18 amino acids. Germline CDR1 is SEHNR and CDR2 is FQNEAQ (reference sequence). The CDR3 spells CASSKPGTERASNYGYTF. CDR3 nucleotide sequence: TGTGCCAGCAGCAAACCCGGGACAGAGAGGGCTTCTAACTATGGCTACACCTTC. Full variable domain (missing parts from reference TRBV7-9 and TRBJ1-2): DTGVSQNPRHKITKRGQNVTFRCDPISEHNRLYWYRQTLGQGPEFLTYFQNEAQLEKSRLLSDRFSAERPKGSFSTLEIQRTEQGDSAMYLCASSKPGTERASNYGYTFGSGTRLTVV.

The chain carries TRBV6-1 and TRBJ2-7; D call uncertain. Germline-derived CDR1 and CDR2 are MNHNS and SASEGT. CDR3 length: 14 residues. With 8 bases removed from V and 2 bases from J, the gap between germline ends came to 16 bases. In DNA, the CDR3 is TGTGCCAGCGAAACCTCGGAGCCTCCCTACGAGCAGTACTTC. This gives the protein CASETSEPPYEQYF.

The rearrangement uses TRBV27 and TRBJ2-5; 8 nucleotides align to TRBD2. The V and J ends lost 6 bases and 11 bases, in that order; junction bases with no gene match: 17. This CDR3 is built from 15 residues. Germline V gene lookup returns CDR1 MNHEY and CDR2 SMNVEV (reference sequence). The CDR3 sequence: CASRPLAVSYNEQYF. The DNA for the CDR3 is TGTGCCAGCAGACCACTAGCGGTCTCCTACAATGAGCAGTACTTC.

The rearrangement uses TRBV27 and TRBJ2-5; TRBD2 aligns across 13 bases. V lost 6 bases and J lost 11; bases outside the gene matches: 9. The germline V gene encodes CDR1 MNHEY and CDR2 SMNVEV (reference sequence). The CDR3 loop spans 14 amino acids. The CDR3 is CASRRLAGGDEQYF. DNA for the CDR3: TGTGCCAGCAGGAGACTAGCGGGGGGCGATGAGCAGTACTTC.

V is TRBV7-3 and J is TRBJ2-2; D call uncertain. V was cut by 5 bases and J by 6 bases, with 13 bases left in between. The CDR3 covers 14 residues. Germline V gene lookup returns CDR1 SGHTA and CDR2 FQGTGA. CDR3 sequence: CASSPNRMAGELFF. CDR3 nucleotides: TGTGCCAGCAGCCCTAATAGGATGGCCGGGGAGCTGTTTTTT.

By frequency in the sample, this clonotype is medium-sized (0.01 to 0.1%). This chain uses TRBV6-1 with TRBJ2-1, with D perhaps TRBD1 (7 bases). V was clipped by 1 base and J by 0 bases, with 13 bases between them. The CDR3 covers 17 residues. CDR1 and CDR2 from the germline V gene are MNHNS and SASEGT. DNA for the CDR3: TGTGCCAGCAGTGAAGGAGCAGGGGGGAGCTCCTACAATGAGCAGTTCTTC. Translation: CASSEGAGGSSYNEQFF.

This clonotype is labeled large (0.1 to 1%). The V and J genes are TRBV6-1 and TRBJ2-1; TRBD2 matches at 13 bases. This CDR3 has 16 amino acids. Germline assignment: CDR1 MNHNS and CDR2 SASEGT. V dropped 7 bases and J dropped 8; count of bases not matched to a gene: 11. The CDR3 DNA is TGTGCCAGCACCGTACTAGCGGGAGGGTATTTGGATGAGCAGTTCTTC. This sequence encodes CASTVLAGGYLDEQFF.

The gene calls are TRBV12-5 and TRBJ2-3, with unresolved D. CDR3 length: 16 amino acids. Trimming removed 6 bases at V and 2 bases at J, with 18 bases between. CDR1 is LGHNT, CDR2 FRNRAP, per germline. The CDR3 bases are TGTGCTAGTGGCCCCAAGCTACGTACGACCACAGATACGCAGTATTTT. Protein product: CASGPKLRTTTDTQYF.

This clonotype occurred a few times. The germline gene is not matched at one end of the junction; a read error may be the cause. The gene calls are TRBV7-6 and TRBJ2-7; 13 positions agree with TRBD2. Germline V gene sequence: CDR1 SGHVS, CDR2 FNYEAQ. CDR3 length equals 14 residues. The CDR3 spells CASSPGLAGVEQYF. CDR3 in DNA: TGTGCTAGCAGCCCCGGACTAGCGGGAGTTGAGCAGTACTTC.

This clonotype was seen at least ten times. V and J are TRBV27 and TRBJ1-2; TRBD1 matches 7 bases. Per germline, CDR1 MNHEY and CDR2 SMNVEV (reference sequence). The CDR3 runs to 16 residues. V shed 5 bases and J 1 base; nucleotides not matched to a gene: 10. CDR3 in amino acids: CASSLDRAGGNYGYTF. In DNA form, the CDR3 reads TGTGCCAGCAGTCTAGACAGGGCGGGTGGTAACTATGGCTACACCTTC.

This clonotype is judged medium-sized. This chain's CDR3 is CASSVPGLGGDTQYF. CDR3 bases: TGTGCCAGCAGTGTTCCGGGACTAGGGGGAGATACGCAGTATTTT. This chain connects TRBV6-1 to TRBJ2-3; 8 positions agree with TRBD2. CDR3 length: 15 residues. Losses at the gene ends were 4 bases for V and 5 bases for J; bases not matched to a gene: 8. The germline gives CDR1 MNHNS, CDR2 SASEGT.

The J gene is TRBJ2-2, the V gene TRBV11-1; D remains ambiguous. The CDR3 is 14 residues long. V was trimmed by 2 bases and J by 4 bases, leaving 8 bases between them. Germline CDR1 SGHAT, CDR2 FQDESV (reference sequence). The DNA for the CDR3 is TGTGCCAGCAGCTTATCTTTGGGCACCGGGGAGCTGTTTTTT. It specifies CASSLSLGTGELFF.